Sequencing of this TCR beta chain was carried out in a study of cytomegalovirus exposure and HLA in healthy donors. Study background: Drawn from HLA-typed donors, about 85 million unique TCRs were held in an early data release.

Turning to this clone: The antigen is undetermined.

60 Vbeta and 13 Jbeta primers were used in PCR. Profiled with immunoSEQ multiplex PCR; TCRdb holds only in-frame clones, not every one. The sample shows some 62,000 clones, 87% of them seen only once. Study results and caveats: Roughly uniform sequencing depth across donors was assumed, possibly incorrectly. Reportedly, HLA-A and HLA-B alleles of most subjects were accurately predicted from TCR beta.

CDR3 length: 14 amino acids. V shed 4 bases and J shed 2 bases, with 11 bases lying between them. The V gene's germline CDR1 is SGHAT and CDR2 FQNNGV. The chain joins TRBV11-2 to TRBJ2-5, with D maybe TRBD1 (6 bases). The receptor's source is a man aged 18 to 30 in good health and CMV-seronegative. The material sequenced was PBMCs. In DNA, the CDR3 is TGTGCCAGCAGCTCCGTCAGGGGACAAGAGACCCAGTACTTC. It codes for CASSSVRGQETQYF. The full variable domain, its missing parts supplied by reference TRBV11-2 and TRBJ2-5, is EAGVAQSPRYKIIEKRQSVAFWCNPISGHATLYWYQQILGQGPKLLIQFQNNGVVDDSQLPKDRFSAERLKGVDSTLKIQPAKLEDSAVYLCASSSVRGQETQYFGPGTRLLVL.